This T cell receptor beta chain was observed in a study of blood T cell repertoires in COVID-19. Study background: PBMCs, B-cell-depleted T cells, or T cells provided the cDNA or gDNA that made up the material.

Germline CDR1 is MGHDK and CDR2 is SYGVNS. Trimming took off 6 bases at V and 10 bases at J, with 22 bases between the two ends. The CDR3 totals 16 residues. Clones were read by immunoSEQ multiplex PCR, and TCRdb kept only the in-frame ones, dropping some. The table shows about 80,000 clones, with around 82% occurring only once. V gene TRBV25-1 combines with J gene TRBJ1-6; D may be TRBD1 (6 bases). Input material: peripheral blood. This receptor was identified in a man aged 80 or over with active or convalescent COVID-19. This CDR3 is CASSPITGTLGSPLHF. CDR3 nucleotides: TGTGCCAGCAGCCCCATTACAGGGACACTTGGCTCACCCCTCCACTTT.